The next 10 T cell receptor beta chains were all read from a single sample in a study of T cells in Graves' hyperthyroidism and ophthalmopathy. Regions amplified from RNA transcripts were the TCR beta CDR3 regions. HTBI primers drove first-round RT-PCR of the TCR CDR3. TCRdb re-derived calls from the multiplex PCR reads in MiXCR, one entry per CDR3 protein. Of approximately 600,000 distinct CDR3 sequences listed, roughly 17% are singletons. Sequences were obtained from blood. The receptor source for this set is a woman under 40 with Graves' hyperthyroidism.

The genes are TRBV9 and TRBJ2-1; TRBD2 matches 9 bases. The CDR3 sequence is 15 residues long. CDR1 and CDR2 from the germline V gene are SGDLS and YYNGEE. After removal of 6 bases from V and 4 bases from J, the junction contained 8 bases not matched to a gene. The CDR3 sequence is CASTGASGMYNEQFF. CDR3 bases: TGTGCCAGCACTGGGGCTAGCGGGATGTACAATGAGCAGTTCTTC.

This clonotype was seen more than once but under ten times. The chain couples TRBV28 to TRBJ2-7; 8 bases match TRBD1. The CDR3 covers 15 residues. J was trimmed by 2 bases and V by 4 bases; bases with no gene match: 7. Germline CDR1 reads MDHEN; CDR2 reads SYDVKM. The CDR3, as DNA: TGTGCCAGCAGTTACGACAGGGGAGGTCCCTACGAGCAGTACTTC. Translating gives CASSYDRGGPYEQYF.

A remark on this clonotype: A read error may account for a junction end that differs from germline. The chain links TRBV7-2 to TRBJ2-1; TRBD2 aligns across 8 bases. This CDR3 region has 15 residues. Germline V gene lookup returns CDR1 SGHTA and CDR2 FQGNSA. The CDR3 region has the DNA TGTGCCAGCAGCACCAGCGGGAGCTCCTACAATGAGCGGTTCTTC. Amino acids: CASSTSGSSYNERFF. The complete variable domain, with remaining parts taken from reference TRBV7-2 and TRBJ2-1, reads GAGVSQSPSNKVTEKGKDVELRCDPISGHTALYWYRQSLGQGLEFLIYFQGNSAPDKSGLPSDRFSAERTGGSVSTLTIQRTQQEDSAVYLCASSTSGSSYNERFFGPGTRLTVL.

The chain has TRBV19 and TRBJ2-2, with 7 bases that match TRBD2. V lost 5 bases and J lost 0; bases outside the gene matches: 6. CDR1 and CDR2 (germline): LNHDA, SQIVND (reference sequence). The CDR3 extends over 16 amino acids. CDR3 residues: CASSPRGGANTGELFF. Here the CDR3 DNA reads TGTGCCAGTAGTCCTCGTGGGGGGGCGAACACCGGGGAGCTGTTTTTT.

This clonotype was seen at least ten times. The chain has TRBV12-5 and TRBJ2-5; D gene uncertain. Germline-derived CDR1 and CDR2 are LGHNT and FRNRAP. Between the trimmed V and J ends, which lost 2 bases and 5 bases, there was a span of 6 bases. CDR3 size: 12 residues. Here the CDR3 reads CASGLLGETQYF. The CDR3 nucleotides are TGTGCTAGTGGTTTGTTAGGGGAGACCCAGTACTTC.

This clonotype was counted ten times or more. This chain joins TRBV12-3 or TRBV12-4 and TRBJ2-7; perhaps TRBD2 as D (6 bases). The CDR3 is 13 residues long. Trimming took off 3 bases at V and 6 bases at J, with 12 bases between the two ends. The DNA of the CDR3 is TGTGCCAGCAGTTTCTTCATGGGAGGCGAGCAGTACTTC. Residues: CASSFFMGGEQYF.

This clonotype was seen ten or more times. Here the CDR3 DNA reads TGTGCCAGCAGCTTTGGGATTTCTAGCACAGATACGCAGTATTTT. Protein: CASSFGISSTDTQYF. This chain joins TRBV11-2 and TRBJ2-3; D is unclear. Trimming stripped 3 bases from V and 0 bases from J, with 10 bases between. CDR3 length: 15 residues. CDR1 is SGHAT, CDR2 FQNNGV, per germline.

This clonotype was observed many times. This sequence joins TRBV6-1 and TRBJ1-5; D is perhaps TRBD1 (5 bases). The germline V gene encodes CDR1 MNHNS and CDR2 SASEGT. Between the trimmed V and J ends, which lost 7 bases and 3 bases, there was a span of 10 bases. This CDR3 is built from 13 residues. The CDR3: CASNRQLNQPQHF. DNA for the CDR3: TGTGCCAGCAACCGACAGCTCAATCAGCCCCAGCATTTT.

The DNA for the CDR3 is TGTGCCAGCTCACCCAGCAGGGGATTTGGCGAGCAGTACTTC. Translation gives CASSPSRGFGEQYF. This chain links TRBV18 with TRBJ2-7; a weak D match, TRBD1 (6 bases). The germline V and J ends were trimmed by 3 bases and 6 bases, with 15 bases remaining between them. Germline CDR1 and CDR2: KGHSH and LQKENI. This CDR3 has 14 residues.

The sample holds many counts of this clonotype. The chain is built from TRBV6-1 and TRBJ2-7; D might be TRBD1 (6 bases). The V and J ends lost 5 bases and 0 bases respectively, with 17 bases between them. This CDR3 spans 16 amino acids. Germline V gene lookup returns CDR1 MNHNS and CDR2 SASEGT. The CDR3 region is CASSYRGGPSSYEQYF. CDR3 nucleotides: TGTGCCAGCAGTTATAGAGGGGGACCCTCCTCCTACGAGCAGTACTTC.